This T cell receptor beta chain was sequenced for a study of T cells after yellow fever vaccination. Study conclusions and caveats: It was a weaker secondary response, yet one that peaked faster, at day 5 versus 15. Most primary-vaccination clones recurred post-booster (approximately 95% CD4, roughly 91% CD8).

Details on this clonotype: What it binds is unknown.

V shed 3 bases and J shed 0 bases, with 7 bases lying between them. This CDR3 is built from 14 residues. Germline V gives CDR1 SGHDN, CDR2 FVKESK. TCRdb re-called the 5' RACE reads through MiXCR, storing one row per CDR3 protein. The sample shows approximately 350,000 distinct CDR3 sequences, roughly 11% of them seen only once. This clonotype was obtained from a man between 18 and 29 years old who received the YFV17D yellow fever vaccine. This chain uses TRBV14 with TRBJ2-3; the D gene is possibly TRBD2 (5 bases). The input for sequencing was PBMCs, taken on the day of the first yellow fever vaccination. The CDR3 DNA is TGTGCCAGCAGCCACAGCGGTAGCACAGATACGCAGTATTTT. Translation gives CASSHSGSTDTQYF.